This paragraph covers one T cell receptor (beta chain) sequence. Its antigen is currently unknown. Vbeta (60) and Jbeta (13) primers were used in the PCR. Original handling: Later reanalysis found 75 million to 95 million unique TCR beta chains, roughly 10 million of them shared. Repertoires were generated with immunoSEQ multiplex PCR, while TCRdb's copy carries only in-frame clones and drops some. That table furnishes V, J and clone size, whereas the DNA furnished D and trimming. The sample contains about 160,000 clones, 70% to 90% of which appear only once. Germline CDR1 and CDR2: SQVTM and ANQGSEA. This CDR3 region has 15 residues. This specimen belongs to a study of cytomegalovirus exposure and HLA in healthy donors. Regarding the study as a whole: Researchers reportedly found TCR beta sequences accurately predicted most subjects' HLA-A and HLA-B alleles. Productive status was seen about 87% or about 30% of the time for most TCR beta V segments in an earlier analysis. In a later analysis, at a false discovery rate of 0.05, 15,000 to 20,000 TCR beta sequences were associated with HLA alleles.

This chain connects TRBV29-1 to TRBJ2-5, with 9 bases that match TRBD2. The DNA matches TRBJ2-7 better at its end, which makes the J call doubtful. The source material was PBMCs. The clonotype comes from a male donor in good health and CMV-seronegative. The CDR3 region is CSVRLGLAGSYEQYF. The DNA of the CDR3 is TGCAGCGTCCGGCTGGGACTAGCCGGCTCCTACGAGCAGTACTTC.